This TCR beta chain was identified in a study of blood T cell repertoires in COVID-19. Looking at the study overall: COVID-19 samples collected from the United States, Italy and Spain covered acute and convalescent phases.

Germline V gene data show CDR1 as SGDLS and CDR2 as YYNGEE. The J segment lost 6 bases and the V segment lost 4 bases, leaving 8 bases of the junction unmatched. CDR3 size: 14 residues. Enrollment of patients from Seattle took place during active infection, with longitudinal follow-up. As processed by the authors: Reference gene primer amplification gave nucleated cell count estimates. Profiled with immunoSEQ multiplex PCR; TCRdb holds only in-frame clones, not every one. That table supplies the V and J calls and clone size; D and trimming were determined from the DNA. The sample records some 210,000 clones, approximately 90% being singletons.

The V gene is TRBV9, the J gene TRBJ2-3; 7 positions match TRBD1. The sample taken for sequencing was peripheral blood. The TCR was taken from a man aged 60-69 years with COVID-19, enrolled during active disease. The CDR3 DNA reads TGTGCCAGCAGCTCGCCCGGACAGGCGGATACGCAGTATTTT. Protein: CASSSPGQADTQYF.